The 15 T cell receptor beta chains below were found in one sample sequenced in a study of a mutant IDH1 vaccine in newly diagnosed glioma. Profiling relied on immunoSEQ multiplex PCR, and the TCRdb table lists in-frame clones only, not all of them. The repertoire holds around 60,000 clones, with 70% to 90% as singletons. Regarding time point: week 23, last vaccination. Topical imiquimod accompanied each vaccine dose, which consisted of 300 ug of mutant IDH1 20-mer peptide. Their cognate antigens are unknown. Source: PBMCs, taken from a glioma patient whose treatment included an IDH1 peptide vaccine. The receptors were sampled from a man younger than 40 with glioma.

The chain couples TRBV5-5 to TRBJ1-2; tentative D call: TRBD1 (5 bases). The CDR3 loop spans 14 amino acids. Trimming took off 2 bases at V and 3 bases at J, with 11 bases between the two ends. Germline-derived CDR1 and CDR2 are SGHKS and YYEKEE (reference sequence). CDR3 region: CASSLRGEDYGYTF. CDR3 bases: TGTGCCAGCAGCTTACGAGGGGAGGACTATGGCTACACCTTC.

The chain links TRBV18 to TRBJ1-3, with D possibly matching TRBD1 (6 bases). Trimming cost V 0 bases and J 0 bases, with 9 bases left between them. The CDR3 sequence is 16 residues long. CDR1 is KGHSH and CDR2 is LQKENI in the germline V gene. This CDR3 is CASSPPVDSSGNTIYF. In DNA form, the CDR3 reads TGTGCCAGCTCACCACCGGTGGACAGCTCTGGAAACACCATATATTTT.

The chain joins TRBV7-2 to TRBJ2-1; D not resolved. With 8 bases removed from V and 2 bases from J, the gap between germline ends came to 10 bases. The CDR3 has 13 residues. The germline gives CDR1 SGHTA, CDR2 FQGNSA. The CDR3 sequence is CASASPPYNEQFF. The CDR3 DNA reads TGTGCCAGCGCAAGCCCGCCCTACAATGAGCAGTTCTTC.

The chain has TRBV19 and TRBJ1-2, with no clear D. The CDR3 runs 14 residues. Germline loops: CDR1 LNHDA, CDR2 SQIVND (reference sequence). With 4 bases removed from V and 2 bases from J, the gap between germline ends came to 11 bases. The CDR3 is CASSRVAGNYGYTF. The CDR3 DNA reads as TGTGCCAGTAGTAGAGTCGCAGGAAACTATGGCTACACCTTC.

The chain employs TRBV7-2 and TRBJ2-3; D is unclear. The CDR3 runs to 15 residues. The V end was cut by 4 bases, the J end by 1 base, with 12 bases between. CDR1 SGHTA and CDR2 FQGNSA come from the germline V gene. CDR3 loop: CASSSYVAGTDTQYF. CDR3 bases: TGTGCCAGCAGCTCGTACGTGGCGGGCACAGATACGCAGTATTTT.

This clone has a single count. Sequence at one end of the junction differs from germline and may be a read error. The J gene is TRBJ2-7, the V gene TRBV7-9, with D perhaps matching TRBD1 or TRBD2 (5 bases each). The V gene's germline CDR1 is SEHNR and CDR2 FQNEAQ (reference sequence). The CDR3 is made up of 14 amino acids. The CDR3 loop is CASSFAGTSHEQYF. CDR3 in DNA: TGTGCCAGCAGCTTCGCCGGGACCTCCCACGAGCAGTACTTC.

The chain has TRBV6-1 and TRBJ2-3, with 12 bases fitting TRBD2. The CDR3 is 16 amino acids. Germline assignment: CDR1 MNHNS and CDR2 SASEGT. V was pared by 4 bases and J by 4 bases, with 6 bases of the junction left unmatched. The CDR3 bases are TGTGCCAGCAGTGGACTAGCGGGGGCTTTATCAGATACGCAGTATTTT. This gives the protein CASSGLAGALSDTQYF.

The chain employs TRBV6-5 and TRBJ2-1; TRBD2 aligns across 11 bases. V lost 3 bases, J lost 9 bases, and 7 bases stayed unmatched. The germline gives CDR1 MNHEY, CDR2 SVGAGI. CDR3 length: 15 amino acids. The chain's CDR3 is CASSYVAGGASEQFF. DNA for the CDR3: TGTGCCAGCAGTTATGTAGCGGGGGGGGCGAGTGAGCAGTTCTTC.

This clone was picked up a small number of times. This chain connects TRBV11-2 to TRBJ1-5; no clear D. Trimming pared 4 bases from V and 0 bases from J, leaving 10 bases between. This CDR3 region has 15 residues. Germline V lookup: CDR1 SGHAT, CDR2 FQNNGV. CDR3 sequence reads: CASSSTTVSNQPQHF. In nucleotides, the CDR3 is TGTGCCAGCAGCTCAACTACAGTTAGCAATCAGCCCCAGCATTTT.

The chain has TRBV7-9 and TRBJ1-5; D remains unclear. The V gene lost 5 bases and the J gene lost 3 bases, with 8 bases spanning the gap. Germline V gene lookup returns CDR1 SEHNR and CDR2 FQNEAQ (reference sequence). The CDR3 contains 13 residues. CDR3 nucleotides: TGTGCCAGCAGCAAGGGTTACAATCAGCCCCAGCATTTT. Translated: CASSKGYNQPQHF.

This chain joins TRBV6-9 and TRBJ2-1; D is perhaps TRBD1 (6 bases). Germline CDR1 is MNHGY and CDR2 is SVAAGI. The V and J ends lost 4 bases and 9 bases respectively, with 16 bases between them. CDR3 length: 14 amino acids. CDR3 DNA sequence: TGTGCCAGCAGTTCCGGACAGTCCCGTATTGAGCAGTTCTTC. It is translated as CASSSGQSRIEQFF.

The rearrangement links TRBV7-8 to TRBJ2-7, with D possibly called TRBD1 or TRBD2 (6 bases each). The CDR3 length is 17 residues. V was trimmed by 1 base and J by 3 bases, leaving 19 bases between them. The germline gives CDR1 SGHVS, CDR2 FQNEAQ. The CDR3 DNA follows: TGTGCCAGCAGCTTAGTCGCCGTGGCGGGACAAGGCTACGAGCAGTACTTC. Protein sequence: CASSLVAVAGQGYEQYF.

This chain joins TRBV28 and TRBJ2-7, with 12 bases fitting TRBD1. Trimming at V came to 2 bases and at J to 5 bases, leaving 4 bases not matched to a gene. The length of the CDR3 is 15 residues. Per germline, CDR1 MDHEN and CDR2 SYDVKM. This CDR3 reads CASSLGGTGGHEQYF. The CDR3 DNA follows: TGTGCCAGCAGTTTAGGCGGGACAGGGGGCCACGAGCAGTACTTC.

V and J are TRBV6-5 and TRBJ2-2, with D possibly TRBD2 on 5 matching bases. The length of the CDR3 is 15 residues. CDR1 and CDR2 (germline): MNHEY, SVGAGI. Deletions cut 4 bases from V and 4 bases from J, with 13 bases between. The DNA for the CDR3 is TGTGCCAGCAGTTTACTCTTCCGGGGCACCGGGGAGCTGTTTTTT. It encodes CASSLLFRGTGELFF.

The J gene is TRBJ2-5, the V gene TRBV7-2; D ambiguous. The CDR3 runs to 14 residues. V was trimmed by 1 base and J by 5 bases, leaving 11 bases between them. Germline-derived CDR1 and CDR2 are SGHTA and FQGNSA. CDR3 sequence: CASSLDVGFETQYF. The CDR3 DNA reads TGTGCCAGCAGCTTAGATGTAGGATTCGAGACCCAGTACTTC. The full variable domain, rest sourced from reference TRBV7-2 and TRBJ2-5, is GAGVSQSPSNKVTEKGKDVELRCDPISGHTALYWYRQSLGQGLEFLIYFQGNSAPDKSGLPSDRFSAERTGGSVSTLTIQRTQQEDSAVYLCASSLDVGFETQYFGPGTRLLVL.